Shown below are 4 T cell receptor beta chains from a single sample sequenced in a study of blood T cells in healthy people across ages. A J-beta primer mix and a sample-barcoded 5' primer were used in a second PCR of roughly 6 to 11 cycles. TCRdb independently ran MiXCR on the 5' RACE reads; one entry per CDR3 protein. The profile covers some 930,000 distinct CDR3 sequences, with just under 30% appearing a single time and 10% to 13% taken by the ten largest. These data were also reused for a study on T cells of mothers and their children.

The specimen sequenced was blood. The origin of the receptors is a woman in her forties in good health.

This clonotype was observed a few times. A much larger clone is a single base away; this may be a read error. The rearrangement joins TRBV29-1 to TRBJ1-1, with unresolved D. Germline V gives CDR1 SQVTM, CDR2 ANQGSEA. This CDR3 region has 10 residues. The CDR3 region is CCVQNTEAFF. The CDR3 DNA is TGCTGCGTCCAGAACACTGAAGCTTTCTTT.

This clonotype was counted ten times or more. The genes are TRBV15 and TRBJ2-6; the D is unclear. The CDR3 is made up of 16 amino acids. V dropped 1 base and J dropped 5 bases, with 12 bases sitting between them. Per germline, CDR1 LNHNV and CDR2 YYDKDF (reference sequence). As DNA, the CDR3 is TGTGCCACCAGCAGAGCAAAAACCGCCCGGGCCAACGTCCTGACTTTC. It is translated as CATSRAKTARANVLTF.

This clonotype was seen at least ten times. A much larger clone sits a single nucleotide away, making a read error possible. The rearrangement links TRBV6-4 to TRBJ2-4; D may be TRBD1 (5 bases). Trimming pared 0 bases from V and 13 bases from J, leaving 13 bases between. Germline CDR1 and CDR2: MRHNA and SNTAGT. CDR3 length equals 13 residues. The CDR3 coding sequence is TGTGCCAGCAGTGACTCGGACAACAATGAGCAGTACTTC. It specifies CASSDSDNNEQYF.

In regard to this clonotype: A read error may be the cause here, since a much bigger clone is one base away. V is TRBV10-3 and J is TRBJ2-5; D remains ambiguous. The CDR3 is made up of 14 amino acids. The V and J ends lost 4 bases and 5 bases respectively, with 14 bases between them. CDR1 ENHRY and CDR2 SYGVKD come from the germline V gene. The CDR3 DNA reads TGTGCCATCAGTGGGGGTCAGGAGATGGAGACCCAGTACTTC. Its protein is CAISGGQEMETQYF.